These 29 T cell receptor beta chains were sequenced from one sample in a study of T-cell reconstitution after alpha-beta-depleted transplantation in children (dated by TCRdb to about 2016). This specimen's treatment or condition label, per the study, means: allogeneic hematopoietic cell transplantation with graft depleted of TCRalphabeta T cells and CD19 B cells. Preparation of the library involved PCR. Sequencing instrument: Illumina HiSeq 2500. Molecular barcoding was employed in the preparation of TCR libraries, with unique molecular identifiers being used to normalize TCRbeta repertoire quantification. TCRdb ran its own pipeline on the public reads, namely fastp trimming at Q25 and MiXCR clone calling, and kept in-frame beta chains. CDR3 protein duplicates are merged, each entry listing the most common genes and DNA. The sample table lists around 700,000 distinct CDR3 sequences, 10% to 15% of them with a count of one. The ten biggest clones cover around 0.76% of the sample.

The sample in question was PBMCs, obtained before TCRalphabeta/CD19-depleted stem cell transplant. The receptors originated from a girl aged 2-10 years with congenital amegakaryocytic thrombocytopenia, due to receive a stem cell transplant.

Note on this clonotype: A clone one base away is much larger, so this may be a read error. The rearrangement uses TRBV10-3 and TRBJ2-1; D might be TRBD1 or TRBD2, each matching 5 bases. Germline lookup yields CDR1 ENHRY and CDR2 SYGVKD. The CDR3 runs 16 residues. CDR3 loop: CAISESGPAAYNERFF. The CDR3 DNA sequence: TGTGCCATCAGTGAGTCGGGGCCAGCGGCTTACAATGAGCGGTTCTTC.

Only one count was recorded for this clonotype. In nucleotides, the CDR3 is TGCGCCAGCAGCCAAGATGAATCTAGGTCCATGTACGAGCAGTTCTTC. Residues: CASSQDESRSMYEQFF. The V gene is TRBV4-1, the J gene TRBJ2-1; D not resolved. CDR3 length: 16 residues. Trimming shortened V by 0 bases and J by 10 bases, and 19 bases separated the two germline ends. Germline V gene lookup returns CDR1 MGHRA and CDR2 YSYEKL.

With regard to this clonotype: A much more abundant neighbour one base away suggests this may be a read error. The chain recombines TRBV20-1 with TRBJ2-1; tentatively, D is TRBD1 (6 bases). This CDR3 is built from 14 residues. Germline V CDR1 and CDR2: DFQATT, SNEGSKA (reference sequence). Trimming left V 6 bases short and J 2 bases short, with 14 bases between. The CDR3 reads CSADKRGTYNEQFF. For the CDR3, the DNA is TGCAGTGCCGATAAGAGGGGGACCTACAATGAGCAGTTCTTC.

This chain joins TRBV5-1 and TRBJ1-1; weak D call: TRBD1 (5 bases). Deletions cut 0 bases from V and 7 bases from J, with 13 bases between. The CDR3 is made up of 14 amino acids. CDR1 and CDR2 from the germline V gene are SGHRS and YFSETQ. Written as DNA, the CDR3 is TGCGCCAGCAGCTTGGGAGCCGGGGCACTTGAAGCTTTCTTT. It specifies CASSLGAGALEAFF.

This clonotype was seen repeatedly, ten times or more. The rearrangement uses TRBV5-1 and TRBJ2-7; 10 bases fit TRBD1. The V segment lost 0 bases and the J segment 6 bases; nucleotides outside the gene matches: 6. The CDR3 is made up of 15 amino acids. Germline CDR1 and CDR2: SGHRS and YFSETQ. The CDR3 DNA reads as TGCGCCAGCAGCTTGGGTTGGACAGGGGGATTCGAGCAGTACTTC. This encodes CASSLGWTGGFEQYF.

V gene TRBV5-1 combines with J gene TRBJ1-5; the D gene is possibly TRBD1 (5 bases). Germline CDR1 reads SGHRS; CDR2 reads YFSETQ. This CDR3 region has 13 residues. The V gene lost 5 bases and the J gene lost 3 bases, with 9 bases spanning the gap. The CDR3 protein is CASRRGTNQPQHF. Written as DNA, the CDR3 is TGCGCCAGCAGGCGGGGGACCAATCAGCCCCAGCATTTT. The full variable domain, completed using reference TRBV5-1 and TRBJ1-5, is KAGVTQTPRYLIKTRGQQVTLSCSPISGHRSVSWYQQTPGQGLQFLFEYFSETQRNKGNFPGRFSGRQFSNSRSEMNVSTLELGDSALYLCASRRGTNQPQHFGDGTRLSIL.

This clonotype was observed many times. The chain combines TRBV7-2 with TRBJ2-3; TRBD2 is a possible D gene (6 bases). The CDR3 extends over 15 amino acids. With 1 base removed from V and 6 bases from J, the gap between germline ends came to 14 bases. CDR1 is SGHTA and CDR2 is FQGNSA in the germline V gene. As DNA, the CDR3 is TGTGCCAGCAGCTTAGGGAGGGCCATGGCCGATACGCAGTATTTT. Protein: CASSLGRAMADTQYF.

This clonotype was detected many times. The chain uses TRBV12-3 or TRBV12-4 and TRBJ1-2, with a tentative D call TRBD1 (5 bases). The length of the CDR3 is 14 residues. Trimming removed 1 base from V and 7 bases from J, with 13 bases in between. The CDR3 loop reads CASSLGGTPGGYTF. The CDR3 DNA reads as TGTGCCAGCAGTTTAGGGGGGACGCCGGGTGGCTACACCTTC.

The rearrangement joins TRBV11-3 to TRBJ1-1; TRBD1 agrees at 8 bases. CDR3 length equals 14 residues. Germline CDR1 and CDR2: SGHNT and YENEEA. J gave up 3 bases and V 5 bases, and 5 bases lay outside the gene matches. CDR3 coding DNA: TGTGCCAGCAGCCTGACAGGGGATGACACTGAAGCTTTCTTT. Translating it yields CASSLTGDDTEAFF.

This clonotype was seen repeatedly, ten times or more. J is TRBJ2-5 and V is TRBV29-1, with TRBD2 identical over 7 bases. Germline V gene sequence: CDR1 SQVTM, CDR2 ANQGSEA. The CDR3 runs 14 residues. The V gene end was trimmed by 3 bases and the J gene end by 1 base; junction bases not matched to a gene: 5. The CDR3 DNA reads as TGCAGCGTTGAGGAAGCGGGGCTCCAAGAGACCCAGTACTTC. This translates into CSVEEAGLQETQYF. Complete variable domain (other parts from reference TRBV29-1 and TRBJ2-5): SAVISQKPSRDICQRGTSLTIQCQVDSQVTMMFWYRQQPGQSLTLIATANQGSEATYESGFVIDKFPISRPNLTFSTLTVSNMSPEDSSIYLCSVEEAGLQETQYFGPGTRLLVL.

This clonotype was detected many times. This rearrangement joins TRBV5-1 to TRBJ2-2; D is undetermined. Germline V gene lookup returns CDR1 SGHRS and CDR2 YFSETQ. The V end lost 0 bases, the J end lost 6 bases, and 15 bases lay between the germline ends. This CDR3 has 16 amino acids. The CDR3 region has the DNA TGCGCCAGCAGCTTGGCCAGTTATACACGAGCCGGGGAGCTGTTTTTT. This encodes CASSLASYTRAGELFF.

This clonotype was observed at least ten times. The chain couples TRBV27 to TRBJ2-3; D unclear. The CDR3 is 16 residues long. With 5 bases removed from V and 0 bases from J, the gap between germline ends came to 15 bases. From germline, CDR1 is MNHEY and CDR2 SMNVEV (reference sequence). CDR3 residues: CASSPFPSESTDTQYF. The CDR3 DNA sequence: TGTGCCAGCAGTCCATTCCCGAGCGAGAGCACAGATACGCAGTATTTT.

This clonotype was seen a handful of times. This rearrangement joins TRBV7-9 to TRBJ2-5, with D unresolved. From germline, CDR1 is SEHNR and CDR2 FQNEAQ (reference sequence). The ends were cut back, 3 bases at V and 2 bases at J, with 10 bases in the middle. The CDR3 sequence is 14 residues long. In DNA form, the CDR3 reads TGTGCCAGCAGCTTCGGTGGTTTACAAGAGACCCAGTACTTC. It is translated as CASSFGGLQETQYF.

The chain couples TRBV20-1 to TRBJ2-7; 7 bases agree with TRBD2. The J segment lost 4 bases and the V segment lost 6 bases, leaving 12 bases of the junction unmatched. Germline V gene lookup returns CDR1 DFQATT and CDR2 SNEGSKA (reference sequence). The CDR3 is 14 residues long. The CDR3 DNA reads TGCAGTGCCGTCAAGGGACTACCTCCGTACGAGCAGTACTTC. This encodes CSAVKGLPPYEQYF.

This clonotype showed up many times. The genes are TRBV15 and TRBJ2-1, with D hard to call. Germline CDR1 reads LNHNV; CDR2 reads YYDKDF (reference sequence). V was clipped by 5 bases and J by 5 bases, with 16 bases between them. The CDR3 totals 15 residues. CDR3 region: CATSAPGLLHNEQFF. CDR3 in DNA: TGTGCCACCAGCGCCCCCGGGCTCCTTCACAATGAGCAGTTCTTC. Full variable domain (missing parts from reference TRBV15 and TRBJ2-1): DAMVIQNPRYQVTQFGKPVTLSCSQTLNHNVMYWYQQKSSQAPKLLFHYYDKDFNNEADTPDNFQSRRPNTSFCFLDIRSPGLGDTAMYLCATSAPGLLHNEQFFGPGTRLTVL.

This clonotype was counted ten times or more. V usage is TRBV20-1 and J usage is TRBJ1-5; D gene ambiguous. V was shortened by 3 bases and J by 4 bases, with 10 bases between the two germline ends. The CDR3 has 13 residues. The germline V gene encodes CDR1 DFQATT and CDR2 SNEGSKA (reference sequence). This CDR3 reads CSASVQANQPQHF. In DNA, the CDR3 is TGCAGTGCTAGTGTTCAGGCTAATCAGCCCCAGCATTTT.

This clonotype was found many times. The chain uses TRBV28 and TRBJ2-3; 7 nucleotides line up with TRBD2. The ends lost 8 bases at V and 8 bases at J; junction bases unmatched: 7. CDR3 length equals 12 residues. The germline CDR1 and CDR2 sequences are MDHEN and SYDVKM. CDR3 loop: CASRAGVVTQYF. As DNA, the CDR3 is TGTGCCAGCCGCGCGGGAGTGGTTACGCAGTATTTT.

The J gene is TRBJ1-4, the V gene TRBV7-6; D is unresolved. Germline loops: CDR1 SGHVS, CDR2 FNYEAQ. The CDR3 totals 13 residues. Trimming cost V 4 bases and J 13 bases, with 16 bases left between them. CDR3 region: CASSSPPIGPLFF. CDR3 DNA sequence: TGTGCCAGCAGCTCTCCGCCCATCGGGCCACTGTTTTTT.

This clonotype was recorded many times. This chain uses TRBV5-1 with TRBJ2-3; 7 bases match TRBD1. V gave up 0 bases and J gave up 0 bases; unmatched junction bases: 7. The CDR3 covers 17 residues. The V gene's germline CDR1 is SGHRS and CDR2 YFSETQ. The CDR3 sequence: CASSLAQTGFSTDTQYF. The CDR3 nucleotides are TGCGCCAGCAGCTTGGCCCAGACAGGGTTTAGCACAGATACGCAGTATTTT.

The V gene is TRBV5-5, the J gene TRBJ2-7; D remains unclear. The CDR3 has 15 amino acids. The V end was cut by 4 bases, the J end by 2 bases, with 16 bases between. The germline V gene has CDR1 SGHKS and CDR2 YYEKEE (reference sequence). The CDR3 DNA follows: TGTGCCAGCAGCAAGGAACTCCTGATTCCCTACGAGCAGTACTTC. It codes for CASSKELLIPYEQYF. Variable domain in full (rest from reference TRBV5-5 and TRBJ2-7): DAGVTQSPTHLIKTRGQQVTLRCSPISGHKSVSWYQQVLGQGPQFIFQYYEKEERGRGNFPDRFSARQFPNYSSELNVNALLLGDSALYLCASSKELLIPYEQYFGPGTRLTVT.

This clonotype was seen many times. The chain couples TRBV28 to TRBJ2-7; D is possibly TRBD2 (6 bases). Between the trimmed V and J ends, which lost 8 bases and 2 bases, there was a span of 19 bases. Looked up from germline, CDR1 is MDHEN and CDR2 is SYDVKM. This CDR3 spans 15 amino acids. The CDR3 sequence: CASRILTGTPYEQYF. The CDR3 DNA is TGTGCCAGCCGAATCTTGACCGGGACTCCCTACGAGCAGTACTTC.

This clonotype has at least ten counts. This chain links TRBV20-1 with TRBJ2-7; 10 bases align to TRBD2. Germline V gene sequence: CDR1 DFQATT, CDR2 SNEGSKA (reference sequence). V dropped 6 bases and J dropped 5; count of bases not matched to a gene: 10. This CDR3 spans 14 amino acids. CDR3 region: CSAARSSGSNEQYF. The CDR3 region has the DNA TGCAGTGCGGCCAGGTCTAGCGGGAGTAACGAGCAGTACTTC.

This clonotype was detected ten times or more. This chain uses TRBV5-1 with TRBJ2-4, with 8 bases identical to TRBD1. Per germline, CDR1 SGHRS and CDR2 YFSETQ. This CDR3 comprises 19 residues. With V trimmed by 2 bases and J by 7 bases, 20 bases remained unmatched. This chain's CDR3 is CASSFGPYLMDREKNIQYF. CDR3 bases: TGCGCCAGCAGCTTTGGCCCCTACCTCATGGACAGGGAGAAGAACATTCAGTACTTC.

The chain recombines TRBV3-1 with TRBJ2-1; D is uncertain. The CDR3 contains 15 residues. CDR1 LGHDT and CDR2 YNNKEL come from the germline V gene (reference sequence). V shed 1 base and J shed 8 bases, with 15 bases lying between them. The CDR3 DNA sequence: TGTGCCAGCAGCCAAGTAATAGGCTGGCGCGATGAGCAGTTCTTC. This codes for CASSQVIGWRDEQFF.

The chain uses TRBV7-9 and TRBJ1-2, with 8 bases that match TRBD1. Unmatched junction bases numbered 14, after V lost 5 bases and J lost 6 bases. Germline CDR1 SEHNR, CDR2 FQNEAQ (reference sequence). This CDR3 comprises 16 residues. CDR3 bases: TGTGCCAGCAGCCTAACGGCTACCGGACAGGGCAATGGCTACACCTTC. It yields the protein CASSLTATGQGNGYTF. Looking up the rest from reference TRBV7-9 and TRBJ1-2 gives the full variable domain: DTGVSQNPRHKITKRGQNVTFRCDPISEHNRLYWYRQTLGQGPEFLTYFQNEAQLEKSRLLSDRFSAERPKGSFSTLEIQRTEQGDSAMYLCASSLTATGQGNGYTFGSGTRLTVV.

This clonotype was seen at least ten times. This chain connects TRBV5-1 to TRBJ1-1, with D hard to call. Germline V CDR1 and CDR2: SGHRS, YFSETQ. The ends were cut back, 6 bases at V and 1 base at J, with 7 bases in the middle. There are 12 residues in the CDR3. Written as DNA, the CDR3 is TGCGCCAGCACCAACACGAACACTGAAGCTTTCTTT. This translates into CASTNTNTEAFF. Full variable domain (missing parts from reference TRBV5-1 and TRBJ1-1): KAGVTQTPRYLIKTRGQQVTLSCSPISGHRSVSWYQQTPGQGLQFLFEYFSETQRNKGNFPGRFSGRQFSNSRSEMNVSTLELGDSALYLCASTNTNTEAFFGQGTRLTVV.

V gene TRBV4-1 combines with J gene TRBJ2-7; D gene unclear. Trimming removed 1 base from V and 3 bases from J, with 19 bases in between. This CDR3 is 17 amino acids long. Germline V CDR1 and CDR2: MGHRA, YSYEKL. CDR3 amino acids: CASSQVITVRRIYEQYF. CDR3 nucleotides: TGCGCCAGCAGCCAAGTCATTACGGTTAGGCGGATCTACGAGCAGTACTTC.

V gene TRBV7-9 combines with J gene TRBJ2-2; 15 positions agree with TRBD2. The germline V gene encodes CDR1 SEHNR and CDR2 FQNEAQ (reference sequence). The CDR3 is made up of 17 amino acids. The V segment lost 4 bases and the J segment 6 bases; nucleotides outside the gene matches: 6. CDR3 sequence: CASSSGLAGGSAGELFF. Written as DNA, the CDR3 is TGTGCCAGCAGCTCGGGACTAGCGGGAGGTTCAGCCGGGGAGCTGTTTTTT.

This chain uses TRBV7-9 with TRBJ2-7; TRBD1 matches 12 bases. Germline-derived CDR1 and CDR2 are SEHNR and FQNEAQ (reference sequence). The CDR3 is 14 residues long. V was clipped by 6 bases and J by 5 bases; unmatched bases: 5. CDR3 DNA sequence: TGTGCCAGCAGAGACGGGACAGGGGGCCACGAGCAGTACTTC. Its protein is CASRDGTGGHEQYF.